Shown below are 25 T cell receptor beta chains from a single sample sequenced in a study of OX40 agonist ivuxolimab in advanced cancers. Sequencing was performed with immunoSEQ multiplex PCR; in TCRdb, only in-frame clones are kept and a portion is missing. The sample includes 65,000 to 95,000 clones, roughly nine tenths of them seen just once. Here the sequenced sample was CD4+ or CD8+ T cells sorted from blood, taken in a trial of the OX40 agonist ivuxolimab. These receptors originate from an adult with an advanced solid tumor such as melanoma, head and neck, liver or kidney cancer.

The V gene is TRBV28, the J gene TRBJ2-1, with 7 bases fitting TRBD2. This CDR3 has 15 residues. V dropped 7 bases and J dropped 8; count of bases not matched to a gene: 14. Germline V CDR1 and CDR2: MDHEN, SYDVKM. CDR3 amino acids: CASNPRAIGRHEQFF. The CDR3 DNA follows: TGTGCCAGCAACCCAAGGGCCATCGGGAGGCATGAGCAGTTCTTC.

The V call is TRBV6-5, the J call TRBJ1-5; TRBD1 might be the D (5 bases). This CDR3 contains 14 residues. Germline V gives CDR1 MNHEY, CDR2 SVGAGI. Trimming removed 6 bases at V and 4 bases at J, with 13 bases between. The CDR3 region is CASSGTHRNQPQHF. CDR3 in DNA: TGTGCCAGCAGCGGGACTCACAGGAATCAGCCCCAGCATTTT.

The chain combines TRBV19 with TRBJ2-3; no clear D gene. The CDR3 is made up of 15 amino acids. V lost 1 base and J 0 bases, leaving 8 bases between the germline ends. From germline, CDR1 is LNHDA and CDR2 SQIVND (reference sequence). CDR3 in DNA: TGTGCCAGTAGTATAGCGGAGACTAGCACAGATACGCAGTATTTT. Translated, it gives CASSIAETSTDTQYF. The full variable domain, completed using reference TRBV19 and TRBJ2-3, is DGGITQSPKYLFRKEGQNVTLSCEQNLNHDAMYWYRQDPGQGLRLIYYSQIVNDFQKGDIAEGYSVSREKKESFPLTVTSAQKNPTAFYLCASSIAETSTDTQYFGPGTRLTVL.

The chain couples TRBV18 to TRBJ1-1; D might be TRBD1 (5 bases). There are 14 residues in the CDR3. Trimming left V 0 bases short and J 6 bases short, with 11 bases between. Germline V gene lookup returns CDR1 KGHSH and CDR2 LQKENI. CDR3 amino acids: CASSPPVGGPEAFF. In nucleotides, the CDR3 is TGTGCCAGCTCACCACCGGTTGGGGGACCTGAAGCTTTCTTT. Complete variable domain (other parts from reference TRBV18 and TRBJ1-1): NAGVMQNPRHLVRRRGQEARLRCSPMKGHSHVYWYRQLPEEGLKFMVYLQKENIIDESGMPKERFSAEFPKEGPSILRIQQVVRGDSAAYFCASSPPVGGPEAFFGQGTRLTVV.

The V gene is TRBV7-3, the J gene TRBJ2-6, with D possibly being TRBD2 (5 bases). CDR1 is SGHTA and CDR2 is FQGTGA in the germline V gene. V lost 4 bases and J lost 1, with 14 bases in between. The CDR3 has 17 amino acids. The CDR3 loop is CASSSPPGLSGANVLTF. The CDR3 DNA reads TGTGCCAGCAGCTCCCCTCCGGGGTTATCTGGGGCCAACGTCCTGACTTTC.

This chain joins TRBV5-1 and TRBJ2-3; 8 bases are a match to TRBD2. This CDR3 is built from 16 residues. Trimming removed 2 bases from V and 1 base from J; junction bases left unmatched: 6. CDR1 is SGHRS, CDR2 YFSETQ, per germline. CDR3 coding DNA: TGCGCCAGCAGCTTTTCGGGAGCGGGAGGCACAGATACGCAGTATTTT. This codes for CASSFSGAGGTDTQYF.

This CDR3 is CAITPGSGNTIYF. The CDR3 coding sequence is TGTGCCATCACTCCCGGCTCTGGAAACACCATATATTTT. The chain has TRBV10-3 and TRBJ1-3, with D uncertain. The germline V gene has CDR1 ENHRY and CDR2 SYGVKD. The CDR3 extends over 13 amino acids. Trimming removed 7 bases at V and 0 bases at J, with 7 bases between.

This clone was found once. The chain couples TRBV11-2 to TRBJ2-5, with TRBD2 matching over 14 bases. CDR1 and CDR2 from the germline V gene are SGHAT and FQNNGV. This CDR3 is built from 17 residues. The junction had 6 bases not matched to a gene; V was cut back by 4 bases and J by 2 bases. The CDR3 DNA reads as TGTGCCAGCAGCTCAGGACTAGCGGGAGGATGGCAAGAGACCCAGTACTTC. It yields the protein CASSSGLAGGWQETQYF.

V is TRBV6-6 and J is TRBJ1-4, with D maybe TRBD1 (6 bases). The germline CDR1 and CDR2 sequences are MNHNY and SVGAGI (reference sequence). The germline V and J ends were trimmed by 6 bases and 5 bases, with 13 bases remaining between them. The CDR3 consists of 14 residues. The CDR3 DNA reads TGTGCCAGCAGCTCCTTACAGGGCAATGAAAAACTGTTTTTT. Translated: CASSSLQGNEKLFF.

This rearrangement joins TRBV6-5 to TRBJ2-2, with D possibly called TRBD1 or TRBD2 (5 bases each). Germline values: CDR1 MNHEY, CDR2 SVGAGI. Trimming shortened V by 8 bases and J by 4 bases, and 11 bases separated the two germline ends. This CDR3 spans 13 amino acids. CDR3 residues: CASAEGSTGELFF. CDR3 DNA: TGTGCCAGCGCAGAGGGGAGCACCGGGGAGCTGTTTTTT.

Here the CDR3 reads CASSTAGQGPNAQYF. Here the CDR3 DNA reads TGTGCCAGCAGCACAGCGGGACAGGGTCCTAATGCCCAGTACTTC. V and J are TRBV5-5 and TRBJ2-5, with 9 bases fitting TRBD1. This CDR3 spans 15 amino acids. Looked up from germline, CDR1 is SGHKS and CDR2 is YYEKEE (reference sequence). After removal of 4 bases from V and 9 bases from J, the junction contained 13 bases not matched to a gene.

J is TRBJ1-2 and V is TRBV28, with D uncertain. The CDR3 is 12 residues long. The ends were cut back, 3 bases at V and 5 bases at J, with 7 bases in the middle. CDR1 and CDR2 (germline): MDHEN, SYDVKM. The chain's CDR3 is CASSFEAYGYTF. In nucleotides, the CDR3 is TGTGCCAGCAGTTTCGAAGCGTATGGCTACACCTTC.

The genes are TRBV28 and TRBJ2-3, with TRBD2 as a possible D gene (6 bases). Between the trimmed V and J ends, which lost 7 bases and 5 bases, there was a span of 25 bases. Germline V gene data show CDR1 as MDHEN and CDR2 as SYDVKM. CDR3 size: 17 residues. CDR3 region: CASTEGGAWILGDTQYF. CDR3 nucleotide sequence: TGTGCCAGCACCGAAGGAGGGGCCTGGATTCTCGGAGATACGCAGTATTTT.

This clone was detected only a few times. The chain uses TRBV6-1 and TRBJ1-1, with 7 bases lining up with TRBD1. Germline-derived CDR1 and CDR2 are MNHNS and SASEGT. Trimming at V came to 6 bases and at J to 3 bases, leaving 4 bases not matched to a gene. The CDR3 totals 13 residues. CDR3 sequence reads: CASRETGYTEAFF. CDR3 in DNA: TGTGCCAGCAGGGAGACAGGGTACACTGAAGCTTTCTTT.

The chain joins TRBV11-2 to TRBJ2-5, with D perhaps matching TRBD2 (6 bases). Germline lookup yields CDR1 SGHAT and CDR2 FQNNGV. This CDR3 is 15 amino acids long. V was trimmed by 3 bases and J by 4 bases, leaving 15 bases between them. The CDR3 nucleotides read TGTGCCAGCAGCTTCGGAGGGACTCGGCGAGAGACCCAGTACTTC. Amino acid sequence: CASSFGGTRRETQYF.

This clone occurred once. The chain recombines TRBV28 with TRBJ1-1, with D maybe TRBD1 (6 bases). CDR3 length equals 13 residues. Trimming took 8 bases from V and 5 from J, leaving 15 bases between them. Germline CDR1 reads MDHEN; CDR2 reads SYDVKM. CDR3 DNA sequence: TGTGCCAGCTGTATACAGGGATGGACTGAAGCTTTCTTT. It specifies CASCIQGWTEAFF.

Written as DNA, the CDR3 is TGTGCCTGGAGTCCAGACGGATACGCTGAAGCTTTCTTT. Translated: CAWSPDGYAEAFF. The genes are TRBV30 and TRBJ1-1; D unclear. The CDR3 runs 13 residues. Germline loops: CDR1 GTSNPN, CDR2 SVGIG (reference sequence). V shed 2 bases and J shed 6 bases, with 13 bases lying between them.

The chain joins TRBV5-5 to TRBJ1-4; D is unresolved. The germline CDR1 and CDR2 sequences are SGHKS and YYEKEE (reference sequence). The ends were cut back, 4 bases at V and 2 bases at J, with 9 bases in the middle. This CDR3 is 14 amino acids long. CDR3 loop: CASSRLSTNEKLFF. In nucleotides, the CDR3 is TGTGCCAGCAGCCGCCTATCTACTAATGAAAAACTGTTTTTT.

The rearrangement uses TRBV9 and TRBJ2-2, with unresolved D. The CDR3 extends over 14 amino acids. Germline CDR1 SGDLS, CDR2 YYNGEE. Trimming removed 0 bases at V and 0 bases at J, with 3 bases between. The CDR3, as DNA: TGTGCCAGCAGCGTAGGACCGAACACCGGGGAGCTGTTTTTT. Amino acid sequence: CASSVGPNTGELFF.

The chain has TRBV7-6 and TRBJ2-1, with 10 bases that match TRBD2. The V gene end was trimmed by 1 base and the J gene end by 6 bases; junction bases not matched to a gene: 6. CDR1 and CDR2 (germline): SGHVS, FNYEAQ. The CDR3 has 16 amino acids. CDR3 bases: TGTGCCAGCAGCTTAGAGGCTAGCGGGAGTAGCAATGAGCAGTTCTTC. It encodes CASSLEASGSSNEQFF.

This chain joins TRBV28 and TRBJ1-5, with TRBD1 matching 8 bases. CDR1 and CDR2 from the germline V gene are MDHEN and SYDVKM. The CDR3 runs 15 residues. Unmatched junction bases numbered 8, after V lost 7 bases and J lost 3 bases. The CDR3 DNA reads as TGTGCCAGCACCCCCGGACAGGGCTACAATCAGCCCCAGCATTTT. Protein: CASTPGQGYNQPQHF.

The CDR3 DNA sequence: TGTGCCAGCAGTGGGTCGGGCGGAGCCGCCTACAATGAGCAGTTCTTC. It encodes CASSGSGGAAYNEQFF. The chain uses TRBV28 and TRBJ2-1, with D unclear. The germline V gene has CDR1 MDHEN and CDR2 SYDVKM. Trimming left V 5 bases short and J 2 bases short, with 16 bases between. This CDR3 is 16 amino acids long.

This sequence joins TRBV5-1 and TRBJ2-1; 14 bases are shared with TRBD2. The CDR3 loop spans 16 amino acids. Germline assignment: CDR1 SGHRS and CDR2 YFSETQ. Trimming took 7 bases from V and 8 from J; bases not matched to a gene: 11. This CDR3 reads CASGLQGLAGADEQFF. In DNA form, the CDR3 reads TGCGCCAGCGGATTGCAGGGACTAGCGGGAGCGGATGAGCAGTTCTTC.

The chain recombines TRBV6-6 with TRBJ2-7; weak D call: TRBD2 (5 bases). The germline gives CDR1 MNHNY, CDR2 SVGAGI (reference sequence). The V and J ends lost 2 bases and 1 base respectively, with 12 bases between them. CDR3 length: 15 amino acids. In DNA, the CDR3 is TGTGCCAGCAGTTACAAGGGTTCGGGGTCCTACGAGCAGTACTTC. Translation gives CASSYKGSGSYEQYF.

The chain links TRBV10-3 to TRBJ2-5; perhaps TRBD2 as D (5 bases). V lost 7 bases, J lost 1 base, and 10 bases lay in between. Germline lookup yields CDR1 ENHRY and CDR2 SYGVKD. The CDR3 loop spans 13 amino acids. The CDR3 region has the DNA TGTGCCATCAAGTCCGGACTCCAAGAGACCCAGTACTTC. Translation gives CAIKSGLQETQYF.